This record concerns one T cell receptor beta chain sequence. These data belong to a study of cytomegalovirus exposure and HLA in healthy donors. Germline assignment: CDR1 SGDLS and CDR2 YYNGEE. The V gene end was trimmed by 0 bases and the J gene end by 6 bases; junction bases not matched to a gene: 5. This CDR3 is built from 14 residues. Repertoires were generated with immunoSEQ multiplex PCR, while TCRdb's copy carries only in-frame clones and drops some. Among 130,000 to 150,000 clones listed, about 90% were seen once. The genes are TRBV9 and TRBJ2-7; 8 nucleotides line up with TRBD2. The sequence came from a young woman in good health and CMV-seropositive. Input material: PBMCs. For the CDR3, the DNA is TGTGCCAGCAGCGTAGGGACTAGCCAGCTCGAGCAGTACTTC. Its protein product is CASSVGTSQLEQYF.